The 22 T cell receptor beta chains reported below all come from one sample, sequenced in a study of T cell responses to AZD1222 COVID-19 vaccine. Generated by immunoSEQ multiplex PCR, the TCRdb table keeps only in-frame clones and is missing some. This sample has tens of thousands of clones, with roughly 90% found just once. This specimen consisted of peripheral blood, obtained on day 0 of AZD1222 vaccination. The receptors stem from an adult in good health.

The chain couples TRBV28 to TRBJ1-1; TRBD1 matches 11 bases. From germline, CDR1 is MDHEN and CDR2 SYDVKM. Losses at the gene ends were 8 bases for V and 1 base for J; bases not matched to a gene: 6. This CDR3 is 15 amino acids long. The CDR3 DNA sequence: TGTGCCAGCCGCGGACAGGGGGCGGGGAACACTGAAGCTTTCTTT. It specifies CASRGQGAGNTEAFF.

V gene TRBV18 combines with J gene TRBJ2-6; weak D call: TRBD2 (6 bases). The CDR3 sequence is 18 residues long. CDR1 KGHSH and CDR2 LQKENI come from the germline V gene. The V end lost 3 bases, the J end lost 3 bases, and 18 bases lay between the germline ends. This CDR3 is CASSPTTSWGIGANVLTF. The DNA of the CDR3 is TGTGCCAGCTCACCCACGACTAGTTGGGGTATTGGGGCCAACGTCCTGACTTTC.

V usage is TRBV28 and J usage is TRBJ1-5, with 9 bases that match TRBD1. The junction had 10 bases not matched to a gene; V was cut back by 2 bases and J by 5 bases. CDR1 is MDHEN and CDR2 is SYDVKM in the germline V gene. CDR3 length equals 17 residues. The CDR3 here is CASSLPSDRGGHQPQHF. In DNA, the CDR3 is TGTGCCAGCAGTTTACCTTCTGACAGGGGGGGTCATCAGCCCCAGCATTTT.

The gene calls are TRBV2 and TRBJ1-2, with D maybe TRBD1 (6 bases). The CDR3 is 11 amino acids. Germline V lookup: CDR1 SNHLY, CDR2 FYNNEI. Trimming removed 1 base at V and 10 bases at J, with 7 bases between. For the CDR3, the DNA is TGTGCCAGCAGTGAAGACAGGGACTACACCTTC. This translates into CASSEDRDYTF.

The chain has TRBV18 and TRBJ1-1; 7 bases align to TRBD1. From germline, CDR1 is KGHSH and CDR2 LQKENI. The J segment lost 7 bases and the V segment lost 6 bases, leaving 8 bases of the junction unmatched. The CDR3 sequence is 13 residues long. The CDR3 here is CASSLNRGDEAFF. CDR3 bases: TGTGCCAGCTCCCTTAACAGGGGCGATGAAGCTTTCTTT.

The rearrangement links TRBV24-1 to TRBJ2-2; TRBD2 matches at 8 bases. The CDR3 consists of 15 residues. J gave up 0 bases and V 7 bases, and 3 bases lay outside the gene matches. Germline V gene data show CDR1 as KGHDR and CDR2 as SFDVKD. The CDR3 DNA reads TGTGCCACCAGCCTGACTAGCGCGAACACCGGGGAGCTGTTTTTT. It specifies CATSLTSANTGELFF.

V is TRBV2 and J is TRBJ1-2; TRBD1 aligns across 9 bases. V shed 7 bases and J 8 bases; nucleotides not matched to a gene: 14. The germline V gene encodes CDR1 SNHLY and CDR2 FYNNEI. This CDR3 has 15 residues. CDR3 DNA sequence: TGTGCCAGCAAACAGGGGGCCGCGAACTGGGAGGGCTACACCTTC. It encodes CASKQGAANWEGYTF.

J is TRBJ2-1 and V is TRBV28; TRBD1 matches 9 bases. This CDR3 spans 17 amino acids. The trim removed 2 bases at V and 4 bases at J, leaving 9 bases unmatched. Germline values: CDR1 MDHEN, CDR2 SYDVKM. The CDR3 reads CASSLSTGGPLYNEQFF. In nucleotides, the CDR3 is TGTGCCAGCAGTTTAAGCACAGGGGGCCCCCTTTACAATGAGCAGTTCTTC.

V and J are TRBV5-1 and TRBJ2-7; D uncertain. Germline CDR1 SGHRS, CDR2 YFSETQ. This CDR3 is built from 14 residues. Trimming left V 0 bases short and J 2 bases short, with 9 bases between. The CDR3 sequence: CASSLGVVPYEQYF. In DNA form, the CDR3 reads TGCGCCAGCAGCTTGGGGGTGGTCCCCTACGAGCAGTACTTC.

The CDR3 here is CASSQDWGSSYNEQFF. The DNA of the CDR3 is TGCGCCAGCAGCCAAGACTGGGGGAGCTCCTACAATGAGCAGTTCTTC. This chain joins TRBV4-1 and TRBJ2-1; D is tentatively TRBD1 or TRBD2 (5 bases each). The CDR3 is 16 amino acids. Trimming took 0 bases from V and 0 from J, leaving 9 bases between them. Germline V lookup: CDR1 MGHRA, CDR2 YSYEKL.

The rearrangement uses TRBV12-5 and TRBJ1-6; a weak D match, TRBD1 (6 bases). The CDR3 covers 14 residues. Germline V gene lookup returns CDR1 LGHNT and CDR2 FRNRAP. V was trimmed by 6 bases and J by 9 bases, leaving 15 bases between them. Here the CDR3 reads CASGPTGFGSPLHF. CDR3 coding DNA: TGTGCTAGTGGGCCTACAGGGTTCGGTTCACCCCTCCACTTT.

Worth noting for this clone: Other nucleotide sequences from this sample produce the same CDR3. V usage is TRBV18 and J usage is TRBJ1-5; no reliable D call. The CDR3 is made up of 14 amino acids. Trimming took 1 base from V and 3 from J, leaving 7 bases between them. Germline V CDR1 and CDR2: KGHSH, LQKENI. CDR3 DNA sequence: TGTGCCAGCTCACCACAGGGCCCCAATCAGCCCCAGCATTTT. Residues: CASSPQGPNQPQHF.

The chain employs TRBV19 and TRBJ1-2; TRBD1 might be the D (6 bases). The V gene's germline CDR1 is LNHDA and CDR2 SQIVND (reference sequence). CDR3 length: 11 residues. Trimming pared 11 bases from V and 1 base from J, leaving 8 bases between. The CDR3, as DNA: TGTGCCTCGGACAGTAACTATGGCTACACCTTC. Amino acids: CASDSNYGYTF. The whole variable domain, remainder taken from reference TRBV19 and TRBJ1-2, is DGGITQSPKYLFRKEGQNVTLSCEQNLNHDAMYWYRQDPGQGLRLIYYSQIVNDFQKGDIAEGYSVSREKKESFPLTVTSAQKNPTAFYLCASDSNYGYTFGSGTRLTVV.

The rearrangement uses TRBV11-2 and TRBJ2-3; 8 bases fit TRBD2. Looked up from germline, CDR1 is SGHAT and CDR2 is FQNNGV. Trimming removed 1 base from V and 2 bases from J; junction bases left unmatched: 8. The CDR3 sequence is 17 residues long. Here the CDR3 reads CASSLGGGGPNTDTQYF. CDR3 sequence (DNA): TGTGCCAGCAGCTTAGGGGGCGGGGGGCCGAACACAGATACGCAGTATTTT.

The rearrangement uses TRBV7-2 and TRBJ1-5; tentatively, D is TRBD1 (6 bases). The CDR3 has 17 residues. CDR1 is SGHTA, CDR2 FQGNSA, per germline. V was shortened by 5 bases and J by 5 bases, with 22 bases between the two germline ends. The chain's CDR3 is CASSVNPWTDPYQPQHF. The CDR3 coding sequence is TGTGCCAGCAGCGTCAACCCCTGGACAGACCCCTATCAGCCCCAGCATTTT.

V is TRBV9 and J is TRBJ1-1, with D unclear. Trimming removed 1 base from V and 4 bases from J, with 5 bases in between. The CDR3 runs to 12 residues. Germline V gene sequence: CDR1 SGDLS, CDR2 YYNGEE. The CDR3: CASSVTSTEAFF. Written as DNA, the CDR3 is TGTGCCAGCAGCGTAACGAGCACTGAAGCTTTCTTT. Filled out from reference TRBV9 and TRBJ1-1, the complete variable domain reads DSGVTQTPKHLITATGQRVTLRCSPRSGDLSVYWYQQSLDQGLQFLIQYYNGEERAKGNILERFSAQQFPDLHSELNLSSLELGDSALYFCASSVTSTEAFFGQGTRLTVV.

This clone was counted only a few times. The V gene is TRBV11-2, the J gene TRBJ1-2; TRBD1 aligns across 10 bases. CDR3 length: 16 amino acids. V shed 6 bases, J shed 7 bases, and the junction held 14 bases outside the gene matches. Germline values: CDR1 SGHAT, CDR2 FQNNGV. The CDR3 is CASRSLWDRGTGGYTF. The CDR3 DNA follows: TGTGCCAGCAGGTCTCTGTGGGACAGGGGAACAGGTGGCTACACCTTC.

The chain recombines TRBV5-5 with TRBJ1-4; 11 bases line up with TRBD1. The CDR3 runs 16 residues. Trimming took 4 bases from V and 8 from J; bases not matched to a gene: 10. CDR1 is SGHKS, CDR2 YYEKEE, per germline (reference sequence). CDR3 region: CASSLNVGQGGEKLFF. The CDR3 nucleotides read TGTGCCAGCAGCCTGAACGTGGGACAGGGGGGCGAAAAACTGTTTTTT.

This CDR3 is CATTTGVQPQHF. The CDR3 region has the DNA TGTGCCACCACAACAGGGGTTCAGCCCCAGCATTTT. The V call is TRBV2, the J call TRBJ1-5; 7 bases fit TRBD1. Trimming at V came to 10 bases and at J to 6 bases, leaving 6 bases not matched to a gene. The CDR3 is made up of 12 amino acids. Germline assignment: CDR1 SNHLY and CDR2 FYNNEI.

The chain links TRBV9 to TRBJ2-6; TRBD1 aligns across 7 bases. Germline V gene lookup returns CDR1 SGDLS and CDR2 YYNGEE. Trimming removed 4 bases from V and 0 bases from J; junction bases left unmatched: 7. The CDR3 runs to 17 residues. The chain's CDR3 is CASSLTGQLSGANVLTF. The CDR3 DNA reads TGTGCCAGCAGCCTAACGGGACAGCTCTCTGGGGCCAACGTCCTGACTTTC.

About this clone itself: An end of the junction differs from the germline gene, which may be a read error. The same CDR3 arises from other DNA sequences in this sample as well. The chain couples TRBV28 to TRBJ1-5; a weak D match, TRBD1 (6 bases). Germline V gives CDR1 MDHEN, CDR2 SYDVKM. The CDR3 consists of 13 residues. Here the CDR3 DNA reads TGTGCCACCTCCGACAGGCGCAATCAGCCCCAACATTTT. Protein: CATSDRRNQPQHF.

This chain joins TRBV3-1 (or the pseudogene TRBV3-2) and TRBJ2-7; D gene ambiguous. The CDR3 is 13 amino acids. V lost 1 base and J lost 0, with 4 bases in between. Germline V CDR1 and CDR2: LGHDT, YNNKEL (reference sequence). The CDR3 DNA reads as TGTGCCAGCAGCCAAGCGAGCTCCTACGAGCAGTACTTC. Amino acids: CASSQASSYEQYF.